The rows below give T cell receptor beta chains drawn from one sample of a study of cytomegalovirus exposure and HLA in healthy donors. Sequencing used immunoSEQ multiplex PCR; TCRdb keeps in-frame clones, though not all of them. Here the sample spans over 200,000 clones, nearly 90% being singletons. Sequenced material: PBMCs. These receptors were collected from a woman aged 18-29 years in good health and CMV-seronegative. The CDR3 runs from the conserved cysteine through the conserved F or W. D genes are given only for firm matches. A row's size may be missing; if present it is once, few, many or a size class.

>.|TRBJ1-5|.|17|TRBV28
CASSSEGRDYSNQPQHF
TGTGCCAGCAGTTCCGAGGGCCGGGACTATAGCAATCAGCCCCAGCATTTT
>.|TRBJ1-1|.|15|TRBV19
CASSINIGVGTEAFF
TGTGCCAGTAGTATCAACATCGGGGTTGGCACTGAAGCTTTCTTT
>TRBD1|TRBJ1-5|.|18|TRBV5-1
CASSLFPPTGGYSPPQHF
TGCGCCAGCAGCTTATTCCCCCCGACAGGGGGGTATAGTCCGCCCCAGCATTTT
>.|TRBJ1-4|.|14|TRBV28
CASSPGSAGEKLFF
TGTGCCAGCAGTCCCGGATCGGCCGGGGAAAAACTGTTTTTT
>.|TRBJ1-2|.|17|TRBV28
CASSLAVDSEIFYGYTF
TGTGCCAGCAGTTTAGCCGTCGACAGCGAAATTTTCTATGGCTACACCTTC
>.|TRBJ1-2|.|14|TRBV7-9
CASSLLGLGYGYTF
TGTGCCAGCAGCTTGCTGGGACTAGGATATGGCTACACCTTC
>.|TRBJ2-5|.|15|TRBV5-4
CASSLDRVVRETQYF
TGTGCCAGCAGCTTGGACAGGGTAGTTAGAGAGACCCAGTACTTC
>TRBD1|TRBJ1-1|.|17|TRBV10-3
CAIRNQGERGLNTEAFF
TGTGCCATCAGAAACCAGGGGGAAAGAGGGCTGAACACTGAAGCTTTCTTT
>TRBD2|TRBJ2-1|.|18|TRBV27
CATTLTSVVRGGWREQFF
TGTGCCACCACGCTCACCAGTGTGGTTCGGGGGGGCTGGAGGGAGCAGTTCTTC
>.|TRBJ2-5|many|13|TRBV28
CASSGQDQETQYF
TGTGCCAGCAGTGGCCAGGACCAAGAGACCCAGTACTTC
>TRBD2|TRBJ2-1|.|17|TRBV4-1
CASSQDLGGTVYNEQFF
TGCGCCAGCAGCCAAGATTTGGGGGGGACGGTCTACAATGAGCAGTTCTTC
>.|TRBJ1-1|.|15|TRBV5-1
CASSLGVAGFTEAFF
TGCGCCAGCTCCCTTGGTGTAGCAGGGTTCACTGAAGCTTTCTTT
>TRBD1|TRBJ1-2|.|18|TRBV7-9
CASSLRQGTDPADYGYTF
TGTGCCAGCAGCTTACGCCAAGGGACAGATCCTGCGGACTATGGCTACACCTTC
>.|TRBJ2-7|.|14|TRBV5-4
CASSLQGESTRQYF
TGTGCCAGCAGCTTGCAGGGCGAGTCTACGAGGCAGTACTTC
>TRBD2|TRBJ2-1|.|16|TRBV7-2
CASSFDGGARYNEQFF
TGTGCCAGCAGCTTTGACGGGGGGGCTCGGTACAATGAGCAGTTCTTC
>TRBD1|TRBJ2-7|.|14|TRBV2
CASNPGQWGYEQYF
TGTGCCAGCAACCCGGGACAGTGGGGCTACGAGCAGTACTTC
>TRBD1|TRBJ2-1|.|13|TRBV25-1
CATIEDRAREQFF
TGTGCCACCATCGAGGACAGGGCGAGGGAGCAGTTCTTC
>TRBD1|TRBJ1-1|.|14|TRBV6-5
CASRRGLGDTEAFF
TGTGCCAGCCGCAGGGGGCTGGGAGACACTGAAGCTTTCTTT
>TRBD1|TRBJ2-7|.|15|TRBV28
CASSLLDRATYEQYF
TGTGCCAGCAGTTTATTGGACAGGGCCACCTACGAGCAGTACTTC
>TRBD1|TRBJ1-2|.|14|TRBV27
CASSFGQGTYGYTF
TGTGCCAGCAGTTTCGGACAGGGGACCTATGGCTACACCTTC
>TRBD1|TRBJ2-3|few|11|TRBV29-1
CSEQGADTQYF
TGCAGCGAGCAGGGGGCAGATACGCAGTATTTT
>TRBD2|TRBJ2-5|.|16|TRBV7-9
CASGSSGGTTQETQYF
TGTGCCAGCGGGTCTAGCGGGGGGACCACCCAAGAGACCCAGTACTTC